This T cell receptor (beta chain) derives from a study of blood T cell repertoires in COVID-19. As for the study in general: COVID-19 samples, acute and convalescent, were from the United States, Italy and Spain. T cells, B-cell-depleted T cells, or PBMCs provided the cDNA or gDNA that served as material.

The CDR3 has 15 amino acids. The germline V gene has CDR1 LNHDA and CDR2 SQIVND (reference sequence). V dropped 4 bases and J dropped 3; count of bases not matched to a gene: 7. In the authors' methods: The assay estimated nucleated cells by amplifying reference gene primers. Only in-frame clones appear in the TCRdb table, and some are missing; sequencing was by immunoSEQ multiplex PCR. V and J calls and clone size are as listed in that table; D and trimming were resolved from the DNA. The sample includes roughly 150,000 clones, approximately 83% of them seen just once. V and J are TRBV19 and TRBJ2-3, with 7 bases matching TRBD2. Input material: peripheral blood. This clonotype originated in an elderly woman with acute or convalescent COVID-19. CDR3 amino acids: CASSNLAAVTDTQYF. CDR3 nucleotide sequence: TGTGCCAGTAGTAACCTAGCGGCCGTTACAGATACGCAGTATTTT.